Listed below are T cell receptor beta chains from one sample, sequenced in a study of blood T cell repertoires in COVID-19. Here immunoSEQ multiplex PCR was the method, and the copy in TCRdb shows in-frame clones only, minus some. The sample contains about 40,000 clones, around nine tenths of which appear only once. Material: peripheral blood. These receptors all stem from a woman between 70 and 85 years old with acute or convalescent COVID-19. Each CDR3 is given with its conserved first and last residue. The D gene is left open where the match is weak. Clone size is stated in some rows and not others, as once, few, many or a class when expanded.

cdr3_nt: TGTGCCAGCACCTTGGAGAGCAGGAACACTGAAGCTTTCTTT
cdr3_aa: CASTLESRNTEAFF
d_call: .
clone_size: .
j_call: TRBJ1-1
v_call: TRBV2

cdr3_nt: TGTGCCAGCAGAAACAGAAATGAAAAACTGTTTTTT
cdr3_aa: CASRNRNEKLFF
d_call: .
clone_size: .
j_call: TRBJ1-4
v_call: TRBV7-9

cdr3_nt: TGTGCCAGCAGCGCACCGGGACAGGGGTTCACCGGGGAGCTGTTTTTT
cdr3_aa: CASSAPGQGFTGELFF
d_call: TRBD1
clone_size: .
j_call: TRBJ2-2
v_call: TRBV7-2

cdr3_nt: TGTGCCAGCAGGTCGGGACAGCTCCAAGAGACCCAGTACTTC
cdr3_aa: CASRSGQLQETQYF
d_call: TRBD1
clone_size: .
j_call: TRBJ2-5
v_call: TRBV28

cdr3_nt: TGTGCCAGCAGCTTAGCCTCTAATCAGCCCCAGCATTTT
cdr3_aa: CASSLASNQPQHF
d_call: .
clone_size: .
j_call: TRBJ1-5
v_call: TRBV7-2

cdr3_nt: TGTGCCAGCAGTTTTCTAGATACAGATACGCAGTATTTT
cdr3_aa: CASSFLDTDTQYF
d_call: .
clone_size: .
j_call: TRBJ2-3
v_call: TRBV2

cdr3_nt: TGTGCCAGCAGCTTTCTCGCCGGGACTAGAGGGAATGAGCAGTTCTTC
cdr3_aa: CASSFLAGTRGNEQFF
d_call: TRBD2
clone_size: .
j_call: TRBJ2-1
v_call: TRBV11-2

cdr3_nt: TGTGCCAGCAGCTTAGATCTGGGGGCTATGAGCACTGAAGCTTTCTTT
cdr3_aa: CASSLDLGAMSTEAFF
d_call: .
clone_size: .
j_call: TRBJ1-1
v_call: TRBV11-3

cdr3_nt: TGTGCCAGCAGCTTAGCCGGGGACTTAGGTGAGCAGTTCTTC
cdr3_aa: CASSLAGDLGEQFF
d_call: .
clone_size: .
j_call: TRBJ2-1
v_call: TRBV11-2

cdr3_nt: TGTGCCAGTAGAGACGCAGGGGGCAAATCACCCCTCCACTTT
cdr3_aa: CASRDAGGKSPLHF
d_call: TRBD1
clone_size: .
j_call: TRBJ1-6
v_call: TRBV19

cdr3_nt: TGTGCCAGTAGTATAAAGTTGGGACAATCCTACCATCAGCCCCAGCATTTT
cdr3_aa: CASSIKLGQSYHQPQHF
d_call: .
clone_size: large
j_call: TRBJ1-5
v_call: TRBV19

cdr3_nt: TGCGCCAGCAGTCCGGGACAGGGGGCTTCACCCCTCCACTTT
cdr3_aa: CASSPGQGASPLHF
d_call: TRBD1
clone_size: .
j_call: TRBJ1-6
v_call: TRBV5-1

cdr3_nt: TGTGCCAGCAGCTTGGTTGCTAGGAATGAGCAGTTCTTC
cdr3_aa: CASSLVARNEQFF
d_call: .
clone_size: .
j_call: TRBJ2-1
v_call: TRBV7-6

cdr3_nt: TGTGCCAGCATGGCTGGAGGGAATTATGGCTACACCTTC
cdr3_aa: CASMAGGNYGYTF
d_call: .
clone_size: .
j_call: TRBJ1-2
v_call: TRBV5-4

cdr3_nt: TGTGCCAGCAGCCTAGCTAGAGCGGGAACCACAGATACGCAGTATTTT
cdr3_aa: CASSLARAGTTDTQYF
d_call: TRBD2
clone_size: .
j_call: TRBJ2-3
v_call: TRBV11-1

cdr3_nt: TGTGCCAGCAGCTCACAGGGACGTACTGAAGCTTTCTTT
cdr3_aa: CASSSQGRTEAFF
d_call: .
clone_size: few
j_call: TRBJ1-1
v_call: TRBV14

cdr3_nt: TGTGCCTGGAATTGGGGAGGAATCTCTGGAAACACCATATATTTT
cdr3_aa: CAWNWGGISGNTIYF
d_call: .
clone_size: .
j_call: TRBJ1-3
v_call: TRBV30

cdr3_nt: TGCGCCAGCAGCCAGCATACAGGGGGCCAAACTGAAGCTTTCTTT
cdr3_aa: CASSQHTGGQTEAFF
d_call: TRBD1
clone_size: .
j_call: TRBJ1-1
v_call: TRBV4-1

cdr3_nt: TGTGCCAGTAGTTACATCGGGGAGCTGTTTTTT
cdr3_aa: CASSYIGELFF
d_call: .
clone_size: .
j_call: TRBJ2-2
v_call: TRBV19

cdr3_nt: TGTGCCAGCAGCCAGGACAGGGCTGGAAACACCATATATTTT
cdr3_aa: CASSQDRAGNTIYF
d_call: TRBD1
clone_size: .
j_call: TRBJ1-3
v_call: TRBV6-5

cdr3_nt: TGTGCCAGCACCATCGCCGGGACAGATAACACTGAAGCTTTCTTT
cdr3_aa: CASTIAGTDNTEAFF
d_call: TRBD1
clone_size: .
j_call: TRBJ1-1
v_call: TRBV4-2

cdr3_nt: TGTGCCAGCAGCCACAACAGGGTTACCGGGGAGCTGTTTTTT
cdr3_aa: CASSHNRVTGELFF
d_call: .
clone_size: .
j_call: TRBJ2-2
v_call: TRBV16

cdr3_nt: TGTGCCAGCTCTCCAAACCGGACACCAGTTAATTCACCCCTCCACTTT
cdr3_aa: CASSPNRTPVNSPLHF
d_call: .
clone_size: .
j_call: TRBJ1-6
v_call: TRBV11-2

cdr3_nt: TGTGCCACCAGCTTACCGGGACAGGGGCGCCAAGAGACCCAGTACTTC
cdr3_aa: CATSLPGQGRQETQYF
d_call: TRBD1
clone_size: .
j_call: TRBJ2-5
v_call: TRBV15

cdr3_nt: TGTGCCAGCAGCTTAAGAGGACAGGGCACAGATACGCAGTATTTT
cdr3_aa: CASSLRGQGTDTQYF
d_call: TRBD1
clone_size: .
j_call: TRBJ2-3
v_call: TRBV7-3

cdr3_nt: TGTGCCAGCAGCGAACAGGTTCTAAACACTGAAGCTTTCTTT
cdr3_aa: CASSEQVLNTEAFF
d_call: .
clone_size: .
j_call: TRBJ1-1
v_call: TRBV5-4

cdr3_nt: TGTGCCAGCAGCTTCCCCGGGACAGTTGGGGCCAACGTCCTGACTTTC
cdr3_aa: CASSFPGTVGANVLTF
d_call: TRBD1
clone_size: .
j_call: TRBJ2-6
v_call: TRBV7-8

cdr3_nt: TGCAGCGTGACAGGGACTGCCTTTGGAGAGCAGTTCTTC
cdr3_aa: CSVTGTAFGEQFF
d_call: .
clone_size: .
j_call: TRBJ2-1
v_call: TRBV29-1

cdr3_nt: TGTGCCAGCAGCCTTCTCAGTAGCAATCAGCCCCAGCATTTT
cdr3_aa: CASSLLSSNQPQHF
d_call: .
clone_size: .
j_call: TRBJ1-5
v_call: TRBV3-1/TRBV3-2

cdr3_nt: TGTGCCATCAGCTCCGGGACAGGGACAGATACGCAGTATTTT
cdr3_aa: CAISSGTGTDTQYF
d_call: TRBD1
clone_size: .
j_call: TRBJ2-3
v_call: TRBV10-3

cdr3_nt: TGTGCCAGCAGCTTGACAGACGGCGGGTCAAACACCATATATTTT
cdr3_aa: CASSLTDGGSNTIYF
d_call: .
clone_size: .
j_call: TRBJ1-3
v_call: TRBV5-5

cdr3_nt: TGTGCCAGTAGTATAGGACAGCCTTCTAGCACAGATACGCAGTATTTT
cdr3_aa: CASSIGQPSSTDTQYF
d_call: .
clone_size: .
j_call: TRBJ2-3
v_call: TRBV19

cdr3_nt: TGTGCCAGCAGTCCCGGGACAGGGGGCAGGGAGACCCAGTACTTC
cdr3_aa: CASSPGTGGRETQYF
d_call: TRBD1
clone_size: .
j_call: TRBJ2-5
v_call: TRBV6-2/TRBV6-3

cdr3_nt: TGTGCCAGCAGCGCCGACAAGGCCCATAGCAATCAGCCCCAGCATTTT
cdr3_aa: CASSADKAHSNQPQHF
d_call: .
clone_size: .
j_call: TRBJ1-5
v_call: TRBV7-9

cdr3_nt: TGCGCCAGCAGCGCGGGACAGGGGAAAGAGACCCAGTACTTC
cdr3_aa: CASSAGQGKETQYF
d_call: TRBD1
clone_size: .
j_call: TRBJ2-5
v_call: TRBV5-1

cdr3_nt: TGTGCCAGCAGTTTAGAGTGGGCTGACTATGGCTACACCTTC
cdr3_aa: CASSLEWADYGYTF
d_call: .
clone_size: once
j_call: TRBJ1-2
v_call: TRBV28

cdr3_nt: TGTGCCAGTAGTAAGCGGTGGCAAGAGACCCAGTACTTC
cdr3_aa: CASSKRWQETQYF
d_call: .
clone_size: .
j_call: TRBJ2-5
v_call: TRBV19

cdr3_nt: TGTGCCAGCAGCTTAAGCCTTAGCACAGATACGCAGTATTTT
cdr3_aa: CASSLSLSTDTQYF
d_call: .
clone_size: .
j_call: TRBJ2-3
v_call: TRBV7-9

cdr3_nt: TGTGCCAGCAGCTTACCGTTGGACATCAAAAAGACCCAGTACTTC
cdr3_aa: CASSLPLDIKKTQYF
d_call: .
clone_size: .
j_call: TRBJ2-5
v_call: TRBV7-2

cdr3_nt: TGTGCCAGCAGCACAGGCCGGGGGGGCGCGTACCAAGAGACCCAGTACTTC
cdr3_aa: CASSTGRGGAYQETQYF
d_call: TRBD2
clone_size: .
j_call: TRBJ2-5
v_call: TRBV7-8

cdr3_nt: TGTGCCAGCGAGTTTGGGCGGGGAAGCAATCAGCCCCAGCATTTT
cdr3_aa: CASEFGRGSNQPQHF
d_call: .
clone_size: .
j_call: TRBJ1-5
v_call: TRBV6-6

cdr3_nt: TGCGCCAGCAGCTCCGGAGGGGAGTTTAGCTTTAGTGAAGCTTTCTTT
cdr3_aa: CASSSGGEFSFSEAFF
d_call: .
clone_size: .
j_call: TRBJ1-1
v_call: TRBV5-1

cdr3_nt: TGTGCCAGCAGCCAGGGAACAGGGGCCGGTACCGGGGAGCTGTTTTTT
cdr3_aa: CASSQGTGAGTGELFF
d_call: TRBD1
clone_size: .
j_call: TRBJ2-2
v_call: TRBV4-2

cdr3_nt: TGTGCCAGCAGATCGTGCAGGGAAGTTAATGGCTACACCTTC
cdr3_aa: CASRSCREVNGYTF
d_call: .
clone_size: few
j_call: TRBJ1-2
v_call: TRBV11-3

cdr3_nt: TGCGCCAGCAGTCCCCAGACGGGACAGGGTAGGACTGAAGCTTTCTTT
cdr3_aa: CASSPQTGQGRTEAFF
d_call: TRBD1
clone_size: few
j_call: TRBJ1-1
v_call: TRBV23-1

cdr3_nt: TGTGCCAGTAGTACTCGGACGACAGGGTTATCCTACAATGAGCAGTTCTTC
cdr3_aa: CASSTRTTGLSYNEQFF
d_call: TRBD1
clone_size: .
j_call: TRBJ2-1
v_call: TRBV19

cdr3_nt: TGTGCCAGCAGCCCGAGTCCCCTGGAAGAGACCCAGTACTTC
cdr3_aa: CASSPSPLEETQYF
d_call: .
clone_size: .
j_call: TRBJ2-5
v_call: TRBV5-6

cdr3_nt: TGCAGCGTCGGACAGGGGGAGTCTGGAAACACCATATATTTT
cdr3_aa: CSVGQGESGNTIYF
d_call: TRBD1
clone_size: .
j_call: TRBJ1-3
v_call: TRBV29-1

cdr3_nt: TGTGCCAGCAGTTACGACAGGGCCGCCTATGGCTACACCTTC
cdr3_aa: CASSYDRAAYGYTF
d_call: TRBD1
clone_size: .
j_call: TRBJ1-2
v_call: TRBV6-5

cdr3_nt: TGTGCCAGCACAGAGGCCCTGGATGGCACTGAAGCTTTCTTT
cdr3_aa: CASTEALDGTEAFF
d_call: .
clone_size: few
j_call: TRBJ1-1
v_call: TRBV6-5

cdr3_nt: TGTGCCAGCAGCCCCGGACTAGCGGGGGTAGATACGCAGTATTTT
cdr3_aa: CASSPGLAGVDTQYF
d_call: TRBD2
clone_size: few
j_call: TRBJ2-3
v_call: TRBV4-2

cdr3_nt: TGTGCCAGCAGTTTGTCGGGAGGGGGCTTGGCTTTCTTT
cdr3_aa: CASSLSGGGLAFF
d_call: TRBD1
clone_size: .
j_call: TRBJ1-1
v_call: TRBV27

cdr3_nt: TGTGCCATCAGCCGACAGGGGGGAGAAAAACTGTTTTTT
cdr3_aa: CAISRQGGEKLFF
d_call: TRBD1
clone_size: .
j_call: TRBJ1-4
v_call: TRBV10-3

cdr3_nt: TGTGCCAGCAGCGACCCGGGACTAGCGGGAGCTAGTGAGCAGTTCTTC
cdr3_aa: CASSDPGLAGASEQFF
d_call: TRBD2
clone_size: .
j_call: TRBJ2-1
v_call: TRBV3-1/TRBV3-2

cdr3_nt: TGTGCCAGCAGCTTAGTGTCGGAGACTGGAAACACCATATATTTT
cdr3_aa: CASSLVSETGNTIYF
d_call: .
clone_size: once
j_call: TRBJ1-3
v_call: TRBV7-6

cdr3_nt: TGTGCCAGCAGCTTCGGCGGGAGCACAGATACGCAGTATTTT
cdr3_aa: CASSFGGSTDTQYF
d_call: .
clone_size: .
j_call: TRBJ2-3
v_call: TRBV11-3

cdr3_nt: TGTGCCAGCAGCCCTATAATGTCGAGATCAAACACTGAAGCTTTCTTT
cdr3_aa: CASSPIMSRSNTEAFF
d_call: .
clone_size: .
j_call: TRBJ1-1
v_call: TRBV3-1/TRBV3-2

cdr3_nt: TGTGCCAGCAGCTTCCCCAGGCGGGTCTATGGCTACACCTTC
cdr3_aa: CASSFPRRVYGYTF
d_call: .
clone_size: once
j_call: TRBJ1-2
v_call: TRBV11-2